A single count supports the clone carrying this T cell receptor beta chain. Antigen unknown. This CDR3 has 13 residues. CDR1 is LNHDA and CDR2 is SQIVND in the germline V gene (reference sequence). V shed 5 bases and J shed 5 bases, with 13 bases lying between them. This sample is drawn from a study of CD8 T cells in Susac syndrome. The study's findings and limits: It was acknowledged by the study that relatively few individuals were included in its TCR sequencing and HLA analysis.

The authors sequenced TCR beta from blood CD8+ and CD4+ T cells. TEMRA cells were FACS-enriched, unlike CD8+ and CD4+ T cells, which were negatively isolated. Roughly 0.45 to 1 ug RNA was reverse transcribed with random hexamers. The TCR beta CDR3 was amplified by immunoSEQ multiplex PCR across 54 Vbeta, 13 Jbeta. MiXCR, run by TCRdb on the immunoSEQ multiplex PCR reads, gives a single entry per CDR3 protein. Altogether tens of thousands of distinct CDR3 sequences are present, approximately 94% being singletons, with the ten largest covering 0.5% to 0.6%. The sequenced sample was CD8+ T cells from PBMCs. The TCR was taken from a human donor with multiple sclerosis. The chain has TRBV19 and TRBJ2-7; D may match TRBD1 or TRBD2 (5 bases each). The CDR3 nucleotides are TGTGCCAGTAGTTTGGGACGGGTGAACGAGCAGTACTTC. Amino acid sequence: CASSLGRVNEQYF.